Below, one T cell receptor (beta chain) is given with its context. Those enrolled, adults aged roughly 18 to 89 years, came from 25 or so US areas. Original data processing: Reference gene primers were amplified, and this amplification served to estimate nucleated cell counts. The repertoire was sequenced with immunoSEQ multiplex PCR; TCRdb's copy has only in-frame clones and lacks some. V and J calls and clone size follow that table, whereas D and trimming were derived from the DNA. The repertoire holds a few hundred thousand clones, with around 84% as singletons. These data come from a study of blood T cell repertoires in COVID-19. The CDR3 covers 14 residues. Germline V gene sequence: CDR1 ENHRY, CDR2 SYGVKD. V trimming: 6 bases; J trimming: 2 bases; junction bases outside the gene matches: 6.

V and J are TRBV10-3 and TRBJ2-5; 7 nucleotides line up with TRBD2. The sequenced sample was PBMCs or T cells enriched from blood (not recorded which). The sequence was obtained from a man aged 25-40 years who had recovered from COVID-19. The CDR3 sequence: CAISPGTIQETQYF. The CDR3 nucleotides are TGTGCCATCAGCCCCGGGACTATTCAAGAGACCCAGTACTTC.